This entry lists 32 T cell receptor beta chains sequenced from one sample in a study of ipilimumab plus nivolumab after autologous stem cell transplantation. Method: immunoSEQ multiplex PCR; TCRdb's copy keeps in-frame clones and lacks some. The sample includes 12,000 or so clones, approximately 69% of them seen just once. This specimen was PBMCs, taken in a trial of ipilimumab plus nivolumab as post-transplant consolidation. The receptors come from a male donor with diffuse large B-cell lymphoma.

The CDR3: CASSFPGTPIEDTQYF. The CDR3 region has the DNA TGTGCCAGCAGCTTTCCCGGGACCCCAATTGAGGATACGCAGTATTTT. This sequence joins TRBV11-2 and TRBJ2-3, with D perhaps given as TRBD1 or TRBD2 (5 bases each). CDR3 length: 16 amino acids. Germline loops: CDR1 SGHAT, CDR2 FQNNGV. Between the trimmed V and J ends, which lost 3 bases and 6 bases, there was a span of 19 bases.

The rearrangement links TRBV4-1 to TRBJ2-1; 7 bases are shared with TRBD2. The CDR3 has 17 amino acids. V dropped 3 bases and J dropped 3; count of bases not matched to a gene: 11. Germline values: CDR1 MGHRA, CDR2 YSYEKL. The CDR3 sequence is CASSQWHSGRGYNEQFF. CDR3 nucleotides: TGCGCCAGCAGCCAGTGGCATTCAGGGAGGGGCTACAATGAGCAGTTCTTC.

This sequence joins TRBV7-6 and TRBJ2-1; 11 bases are a match to TRBD2. The germline CDR1 and CDR2 sequences are SGHVS and FNYEAQ. This CDR3 has 16 amino acids. V lost 5 bases and J lost 2; bases outside the gene matches: 5. In DNA, the CDR3 is TGTGCCAGCAGCCCACAACTAGCGGGGGCCTACAATGAGCAGTTCTTC. It translates to CASSPQLAGAYNEQFF.

This clone was counted ten times or more. This chain connects TRBV11-2 to TRBJ1-1; D unresolved. This CDR3 spans 14 amino acids. V was cut by 1 base and J by 7 bases, with 13 bases left in between. CDR1 and CDR2 (germline): SGHAT, FQNNGV. CDR3: CASSLGLAPSEAFF. In nucleotides, the CDR3 is TGTGCCAGCAGCTTAGGGTTGGCACCGAGTGAAGCTTTCTTT. Full variable domain (remainder filled in from reference TRBV11-2 and TRBJ1-1): EAGVAQSPRYKIIEKRQSVAFWCNPISGHATLYWYQQILGQGPKLLIQFQNNGVVDDSQLPKDRFSAERLKGVDSTLKIQPAKLEDSAVYLCASSLGLAPSEAFFGQGTRLTVV.

The rearrangement joins TRBV29-1 to TRBJ2-4, with 7 positions matching TRBD2. Losses at the gene ends were 5 bases for V and 2 bases for J; bases not matched to a gene: 3. This CDR3 comprises 13 residues. Per germline, CDR1 SQVTM and CDR2 ANQGSEA. Here the CDR3 reads CSVSGGTKNIQYF. For the CDR3, the DNA is TGCAGCGTTTCCGGGGGGACCAAAAACATTCAGTACTTC.

V usage is TRBV7-9 and J usage is TRBJ1-4; TRBD1 is a possible D gene (5 bases). V lost 3 bases, J lost 7 bases, and 15 bases lay in between. This CDR3 has 15 amino acids. CDR1 is SEHNR and CDR2 is FQNEAQ in the germline V gene (reference sequence). CDR3 sequence reads: CASSFQRLGAEKLFF. Written as DNA, the CDR3 is TGTGCCAGCAGCTTCCAACGTCTTGGGGCTGAAAAACTGTTTTTT.

This clone was recorded a few times. V usage is TRBV29-1 and J usage is TRBJ2-3; tentatively, D is TRBD1 (6 bases). The CDR3 runs to 15 residues. The V gene's germline CDR1 is SQVTM and CDR2 ANQGSEA. Trimming stripped 0 bases from V and 6 bases from J, with 16 bases between. CDR3 nucleotide sequence: TGCAGCGTTGAAGATTTAAGGGGGATTGATGATACGCAGTATTTT. Translation gives CSVEDLRGIDDTQYF.

This chain connects TRBV30 to TRBJ2-5; tentatively, D is TRBD1 or TRBD2 (5 bases each). The J call is in doubt because the DNA end fits TRBJ2-7 better. In germline, CDR1 is GTSNPN, CDR2 SVGIG (reference sequence). CDR3 length: 12 residues. In DNA, the CDR3 is TGTGCCTGGGGGACGGACTCCTACGAGCAGTACTTC. As protein: CAWGTDSYEQYF.

V usage is TRBV4-1 and J usage is TRBJ2-5; TRBD2 agrees at 8 bases. From germline, CDR1 is MGHRA and CDR2 YSYEKL. CDR3 length equals 14 residues. Unmatched junction bases numbered 9, after V lost 1 base and J lost 11 bases. CDR3 residues: CASSQAGGPSEQYF. The CDR3 coding sequence is TGCGCCAGCAGCCAAGCGGGAGGGCCTAGTGAGCAGTACTTC.

This chain connects TRBV27 to TRBJ1-1; 11 nucleotides match TRBD1. The CDR3 runs to 15 residues. The germline V gene has CDR1 MNHEY and CDR2 SMNVEV (reference sequence). The ends lost 3 bases at V and 3 bases at J; junction bases unmatched: 3. CDR3 coding DNA: TGTGCCAGCAGTTTTAGGGACAGGGGGGACACTGAAGCTTTCTTT. It specifies CASSFRDRGDTEAFF.

This clone was detected a few times. This chain links TRBV29-1 with TRBJ1-1; D gene ambiguous. CDR3 length: 11 residues. Trimming cost V 6 bases and J 0 bases, with 5 bases left between them. Germline CDR1 and CDR2: SQVTM and ANQGSEA. The CDR3 nucleotides read TGCAGCGTCCACATGAACACTGAAGCTTTCTTT. Protein: CSVHMNTEAFF.

V and J are TRBV19 and TRBJ1-6, with 8 bases lining up with TRBD1. Germline trimming cut 4 bases from V and 6 bases from J; bases unmatched to any gene: 11. CDR3 size: 17 residues. Germline-derived CDR1 and CDR2 are LNHDA and SQIVND (reference sequence). The CDR3 protein is CASSTLSRTGRNSPLHF. As DNA, the CDR3 is TGTGCCAGTAGTACCCTTTCGCGGACAGGGCGTAATTCACCCCTCCACTTT. The full variable domain, completed using reference TRBV19 and TRBJ1-6, is DGGITQSPKYLFRKEGQNVTLSCEQNLNHDAMYWYRQDPGQGLRLIYYSQIVNDFQKGDIAEGYSVSREKKESFPLTVTSAQKNPTAFYLCASSTLSRTGRNSPLHFGNGTRLTVT.

The chain recombines TRBV9 with TRBJ2-7; 9 positions match TRBD2. The CDR3 is made up of 16 amino acids. The germline V gene encodes CDR1 SGDLS and CDR2 YYNGEE. The ends lost 0 bases at V and 1 base at J; junction bases unmatched: 5. CDR3 residues: CASSVGGGAISYEQYF. The CDR3 region has the DNA TGTGCCAGCAGCGTAGGCGGGGGGGCCATTTCCTACGAGCAGTACTTC.

The J gene is TRBJ1-1, the V gene TRBV25-1, with D unclear. The CDR3 totals 11 residues. With 7 bases removed from V and 6 bases from J, the gap between germline ends came to 9 bases. CDR1 is MGHDK and CDR2 is SYGVNS in the germline V gene. This CDR3 is CASKRGAEAFF. For the CDR3, the DNA is TGTGCCAGCAAGCGCGGGGCTGAAGCTTTCTTT.

CDR3 DNA: TGTGCCAGCAGCCTTCGGACAGGGAATTGGGGCAATCAGCCCCAGCATTTT. The encoded protein is CASSLRTGNWGNQPQHF. The chain recombines TRBV5-8 with TRBJ1-5; 8 bases are a match to TRBD1. The trim removed 4 bases at V and 2 bases at J, leaving 11 bases unmatched. CDR1 SGHTS and CDR2 YDEGEE come from the germline V gene. The CDR3 consists of 17 residues.

The sample holds many counts of this clone. This CDR3 is CASSESGTGDTEAFF. CDR3 sequence (DNA): TGTGCCAGCAGTGAATCAGGGACAGGGGACACTGAAGCTTTCTTT. The chain joins TRBV25-1 to TRBJ1-1; 10 bases match TRBD1. Germline V CDR1 and CDR2: MGHDK, SYGVNS. V shed 1 base, J shed 3 bases, and the junction held 2 bases outside the gene matches. This CDR3 comprises 15 residues.

The V gene is TRBV19, the J gene TRBJ2-3; 8 bases are a match to TRBD1. The J segment lost 5 bases and the V segment lost 1 base, leaving 2 bases of the junction unmatched. The germline V gene encodes CDR1 LNHDA and CDR2 SQIVND (reference sequence). The CDR3 sequence is 14 residues long. The DNA of the CDR3 is TGTGCCAGTAGTATAGGCGACAGGGGAGATACGCAGTATTTT. Translated, it gives CASSIGDRGDTQYF. Full variable domain (rest looked up from reference TRBV19 and TRBJ2-3): DGGITQSPKYLFRKEGQNVTLSCEQNLNHDAMYWYRQDPGQGLRLIYYSQIVNDFQKGDIAEGYSVSREKKESFPLTVTSAQKNPTAFYLCASSIGDRGDTQYFGPGTRLTVL.

The chain joins TRBV7-9 to TRBJ2-7; a weak D match, TRBD2 (5 bases). The V gene's germline CDR1 is SEHNR and CDR2 FQNEAQ (reference sequence). This CDR3 spans 14 amino acids. V shed 3 bases and J shed 7 bases, with 16 bases lying between them. CDR3 protein: CASSLGVSPGEQYF. In DNA, the CDR3 is TGTGCCAGCAGCTTGGGAGTCAGCCCTGGTGAGCAGTACTTC.

The chain uses TRBV7-9 and TRBJ2-6, with TRBD1 matching over 8 bases. Germline V gives CDR1 SEHNR, CDR2 FQNEAQ (reference sequence). J lost 3 bases, V lost 5 bases, and 3 bases had no gene match. The CDR3 sequence is 15 residues long. For the CDR3, the DNA is TGTGCCAGCAGCGGACAGGGTAGTGGGGCCAACGTCCTGACTTTC. Translating it yields CASSGQGSGANVLTF.

This clone was seen many times. This chain links TRBV7-9 with TRBJ2-3; possibly TRBD2 for D (6 bases). From germline, CDR1 is SEHNR and CDR2 FQNEAQ (reference sequence). This CDR3 is 11 amino acids long. V lost 4 bases, J lost 14 bases, and 13 bases lay in between. The chain's CDR3 is CASSSGLLLYF. CDR3 DNA: TGTGCCAGCAGCTCGGGACTGCTCCTGTATTTT. The full variable domain, with the rest looked up from reference TRBV7-9 and TRBJ2-3, is DTGVSQNPRHKITKRGQNVTFRCDPISEHNRLYWYRQTLGQGPEFLTYFQNEAQLEKSRLLSDRFSAERPKGSFSTLEIQRTEQGDSAMYLCASSSGLLLYFGPGTRLTVL.

This clone was detected once. The V call is TRBV25-1, the J call TRBJ2-7; possible D gene TRBD1, 6 bases. The CDR3 consists of 14 residues. CDR1 MGHDK and CDR2 SYGVNS come from the germline V gene. The V gene lost 4 bases and the J gene lost 5 bases, with 15 bases spanning the gap. CDR3 nucleotide sequence: TGTGCCAGCAGTGCTCGGACAGTCGCCCACGAGCAGTACTTC. Translated: CASSARTVAHEQYF.

The chain recombines TRBV2 with TRBJ2-2, with D unresolved. Trimming removed 9 bases at V and 0 bases at J, with 20 bases between. CDR1 and CDR2 from the germline V gene are SNHLY and FYNNEI. The CDR3 contains 17 residues. As DNA, the CDR3 is TGTGCCAGTGCCCCTACCCGCGGCGCCGCGAACACCGGGGAGCTGTTTTTT. Its translation: CASAPTRGAANTGELFF. Full variable domain (rest looked up from reference TRBV2 and TRBJ2-2): EPEVTQTPSHQVTQMGQEVILRCVPISNHLYFYWYRQILGQKVEFLVSFYNNEISEKSEIFDDQFSVERPDGSNFTLKIRSTKLEDSAMYFCASAPTRGAANTGELFFGEGSRLTVL.

The chain links TRBV5-6 to TRBJ1-3; possibly TRBD1 for D (5 bases). The CDR3 is 17 residues long. V gave up 7 bases and J gave up 2 bases, with 22 bases separating them. Germline CDR1 SGHDT, CDR2 YYEEEE. As DNA, the CDR3 is TGTGCCAGCTTCCGAGGTGGAAGACAGTGGGCTGGAAACACCATATATTTT. Amino acid sequence: CASFRGGRQWAGNTIYF.

This rearrangement joins TRBV18 to TRBJ2-3, with unresolved D. Germline values: CDR1 KGHSH, CDR2 LQKENI. The CDR3 totals 12 residues. Trimming pared 5 bases from V and 4 bases from J, leaving 7 bases between. CDR3 in DNA: TGTGCCAGCTCAGGCGCTGCAGATACGCAGTATTTT. Encoded protein: CASSGAADTQYF.

V usage is TRBV27 and J usage is TRBJ2-1, with D possibly TRBD2 on 6 matching bases. V lost 6 bases and J 8 bases, leaving 20 bases between the germline ends. Germline assignment: CDR1 MNHEY and CDR2 SMNVEV (reference sequence). The CDR3 length is 15 residues. The CDR3 spells CASRSSVLHEDEQFF. The CDR3 region has the DNA TGTGCCAGCAGATCTAGCGTTCTTCATGAGGATGAGCAGTTCTTC.

This clone was recorded only once. The V and J genes are TRBV5-6 and TRBJ2-1; D is unresolved. This CDR3 has 13 residues. V was pared by 5 bases and J by 0 bases, with 6 bases between. CDR1 SGHDT and CDR2 YYEEEE come from the germline V gene. CDR3 nucleotide sequence: TGTGCCAGCAGTTTGAGCTCCTACAATGAGCAGTTCTTC. Protein sequence: CASSLSSYNEQFF.

The chain links TRBV13 to TRBJ2-7; D uncertain. Per the germline V gene, CDR1 is PRHDT and CDR2 is FYEKMQ (reference sequence). The CDR3 is 11 residues long. Trimming removed 5 bases from V and 3 bases from J, with 5 bases in between. CDR3 loop: CASSALYEQYF. In nucleotides, the CDR3 is TGTGCCAGCAGCGCCCTCTACGAGCAGTACTTC.

This clone was seen only a few times. V is TRBV29-1 and J is TRBJ1-1, with unresolved D. V lost 6 bases to trimming and J lost 2 bases, with 4 bases between them. The CDR3 consists of 10 residues. CDR1 SQVTM and CDR2 ANQGSEA come from the germline V gene. CDR3 nucleotides: TGCAGCGTCGACAACACTGAAGCTTTCTTT. As protein: CSVDNTEAFF.

The rearrangement uses TRBV6-5 and TRBJ1-6; possibly TRBD1 for D (5 bases). V dropped 6 bases and J dropped 6 bases, with 9 bases sitting between them. The germline gives CDR1 MNHEY, CDR2 SVGAGI. This CDR3 comprises 13 residues. In DNA form, the CDR3 reads TGTGCCAGCAGGGGGCTTACTAATTCACCCCTCCACTTT. Protein: CASRGLTNSPLHF.

The chain joins TRBV7-9 to TRBJ2-2; D unresolved. The length of the CDR3 is 16 residues. Germline V gene sequence: CDR1 SEHNR, CDR2 FQNEAQ (reference sequence). V was cut by 2 bases and J by 5 bases, with 15 bases left in between. Here the CDR3 DNA reads TGTGCCAGCAGCTTATTGTCTGGGATTCGGACCGGGGAGCTGTTTTTT. Encoded protein: CASSLLSGIRTGELFF. The full variable domain, with the rest looked up from reference TRBV7-9 and TRBJ2-2, is DTGVSQNPRHKITKRGQNVTFRCDPISEHNRLYWYRQTLGQGPEFLTYFQNEAQLEKSRLLSDRFSAERPKGSFSTLEIQRTEQGDSAMYLCASSLLSGIRTGELFFGEGSRLTVL.

The chain uses TRBV13 and TRBJ2-4; tentative D call: TRBD2 (6 bases). This CDR3 spans 13 amino acids. V dropped 5 bases and J dropped 7 bases, with 12 bases sitting between them. Looked up from germline, CDR1 is PRHDT and CDR2 is FYEKMQ (reference sequence). The CDR3 reads CASSAPGANIQYF. As DNA, the CDR3 is TGTGCCAGCAGCGCCCCGGGAGCCAACATTCAGTACTTC.

The rearrangement uses TRBV4-2 and TRBJ1-2; D possibly corresponds to TRBD1 (5 bases). Trimming pared 5 bases from V and 8 bases from J, leaving 18 bases between. Germline CDR1 reads LGHNA; CDR2 reads YNFKEQ. The CDR3 runs to 14 residues. The CDR3 loop is CASSFHQAGLGYTF. The DNA of the CDR3 is TGTGCCAGCAGCTTTCATCAGGCAGGGTTGGGCTACACCTTC.